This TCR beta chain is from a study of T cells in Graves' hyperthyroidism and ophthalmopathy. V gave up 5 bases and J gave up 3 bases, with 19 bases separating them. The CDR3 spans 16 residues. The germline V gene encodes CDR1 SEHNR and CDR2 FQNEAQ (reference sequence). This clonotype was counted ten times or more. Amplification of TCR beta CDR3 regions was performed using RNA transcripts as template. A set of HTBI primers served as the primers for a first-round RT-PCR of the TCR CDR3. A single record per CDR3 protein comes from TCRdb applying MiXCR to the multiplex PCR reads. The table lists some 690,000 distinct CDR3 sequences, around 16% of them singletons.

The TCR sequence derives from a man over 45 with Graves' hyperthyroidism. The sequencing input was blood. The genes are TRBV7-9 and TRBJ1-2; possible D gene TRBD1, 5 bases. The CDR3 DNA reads TGTGCCAGCAGCACCCGACCGGTAGGGGAGCACTATGGCTACACCTTC. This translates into CASSTRPVGEHYGYTF.